A single sample gave rise to the 23 T cell receptor beta chains below, sequenced in a study of shared clonotypes between healthy human individuals (dated by TCRdb to 2018 to 2021). The library was built by means of the immunoSEQ multiplex PCR assay. In TCRdb, the immuneACCESS table is reduced to in-frame sequences with V and J assigned. These tables do not hold every clone; where another copy was compared, an unresolved V gene accounts for under half, and the others remain unexplained. Here the sample has 2,500,000 or so clones; around 90% occur a single time. The top ten hold 0.14% of the sample. The sample was naive CD4+ T cells sorted from blood. Taken with the paper, the label for cell subset or site translates to: CD45RA+ positively selected. These receptor sequences come from a man younger than 30 in good health.

V and J are TRBV7-9 and TRBJ1-1; the D gene is possibly TRBD1 (6 bases). Germline assignment: CDR1 SEHNR and CDR2 FQNEAQ (reference sequence). Trimming shortened V by 5 bases and J by 4 bases, and 17 bases separated the two germline ends. CDR3 size: 15 residues. The CDR3: CASSQWGDTATEAFF. Written as DNA, the CDR3 is TGTGCCAGCAGCCAGTGGGGGGACACGGCCACTGAAGCTTTCTTT.

This clone was detected once. The chain combines TRBV5-1 with TRBJ1-4; the D is unclear. This CDR3 has 14 amino acids. Trimming shortened V by 4 bases and J by 6 bases, and 13 bases separated the two germline ends. CDR1 and CDR2 (germline): SGHRS, YFSETQ. In DNA, the CDR3 is TGCGCCAGCAGCCCGTATAACGGGGATGAAAAACTGTTTTTT. It yields the protein CASSPYNGDEKLFF.

This clone showed up just a few times. The chain employs TRBV10-3 and TRBJ1-6; D is possibly TRBD1 (5 bases). CDR1 and CDR2 from the germline V gene are ENHRY and SYGVKD. V was pared by 3 bases and J by 8 bases, with 8 bases between. The CDR3 runs to 13 residues. The CDR3 DNA follows: TGTGCCATCAGTGATCCAGGGTATTCACCCCTCCACTTT. It codes for CAISDPGYSPLHF.

The chain recombines TRBV27 with TRBJ2-5; unclear D gene. The germline V gene encodes CDR1 MNHEY and CDR2 SMNVEV (reference sequence). Trimming shortened V by 4 bases and J by 1 base, and 19 bases separated the two germline ends. This CDR3 region has 17 residues. The CDR3 nucleotides are TGTGCCAGCAGTTCGGGTCCCGCCCGACTGAGCCAAGAGACCCAGTACTTC. It encodes CASSSGPARLSQETQYF.

The chain is built from TRBV2 and TRBJ1-4; 7 positions agree with TRBD1. Trimming at V came to 7 bases and at J to 6 bases, leaving 8 bases not matched to a gene. Looked up from germline, CDR1 is SNHLY and CDR2 is FYNNEI. The CDR3 loop spans 14 amino acids. CDR3 loop: CASNAGGTDEKLFF. CDR3 coding DNA: TGTGCCAGCAATGCAGGGGGAACGGATGAAAAACTGTTTTTT.

The J gene is TRBJ2-7, the V gene TRBV28; either TRBD1 or TRBD2 may fit D (5 bases each). Trimming pared 3 bases from V and 9 bases from J, leaving 12 bases between. The CDR3 has 12 residues. Per the germline V gene, CDR1 is MDHEN and CDR2 is SYDVKM. Here the CDR3 DNA reads TGTGCCAGCAGTTTCCAGGGACCTCGGCAGTACTTC. Its translation is CASSFQGPRQYF.

The CDR3 here is CSVEDVWGMDEAFF. The CDR3 nucleotides are TGCAGCGTTGAGGATGTATGGGGTATGGATGAAGCTTTCTTT. The rearrangement uses TRBV29-1 and TRBJ1-1; D gene ambiguous. The V and J ends lost 3 bases and 7 bases respectively, with 18 bases between them. Germline V gene data show CDR1 as SQVTM and CDR2 as ANQGSEA. CDR3 length: 14 amino acids.

V usage is TRBV19 and J usage is TRBJ2-4; 7 bases are shared with TRBD2. The ends lost 1 base at V and 7 bases at J; junction bases unmatched: 10. The CDR3 has 16 amino acids. Germline loops: CDR1 LNHDA, CDR2 SQIVND (reference sequence). CDR3 loop: CASSIGAGEGPNIQYF. The CDR3 DNA is TGTGCCAGTAGTATAGGTGCGGGGGAGGGGCCCAACATTCAGTACTTC.

The chain joins TRBV5-4 to TRBJ2-4; D is unresolved. Germline lookup yields CDR1 SGHNT and CDR2 YYREEE (reference sequence). CDR3 size: 13 residues. The V end was cut by 10 bases, the J end by 0 bases, with 11 bases between. The CDR3, as DNA: TGTGCCCCTCCTAGGGTAGCCAAAAACATTCAGTACTTC. Translated: CAPPRVAKNIQYF. The whole variable domain, remainder taken from reference TRBV5-4 and TRBJ2-4, is ETGVTQSPTHLIKTRGQQVTLRCSSQSGHNTVSWYQQALGQGPQFIFQYYREEENGRGNFPPRFSGLQFPNYSSELNVNALELDDSALYLCAPPRVAKNIQYFGAGTRLSVL.

The CDR3 DNA reads as TGTGCCAGCAGTTACACGCCGAAGGGGGCGGGCTATGGCTACACCTTC. Its translation is CASSYTPKGAGYGYTF. The chain has TRBV6-5 and TRBJ1-2, with 7 bases fitting TRBD1. Germline V gene sequence: CDR1 MNHEY, CDR2 SVGAGI. J gave up 4 bases and V 2 bases, and 10 bases lay outside the gene matches. The CDR3 runs 16 residues.

The CDR3 bases are TGTGCCAGCAGCTCCTTAAAGAGCTCCTACGAGCAGTACTTC. Protein: CASSSLKSSYEQYF. The chain recombines TRBV5-8 with TRBJ2-7, with D unresolved. This CDR3 contains 14 residues. V was trimmed by 3 bases and J by 0 bases, leaving 10 bases between them. From germline, CDR1 is SGHTS and CDR2 YDEGEE.

The table lists this clone with a count of one. The chain combines TRBV2 with TRBJ2-3; TRBD2 agrees at 11 bases. The ends lost 7 bases at V and 5 bases at J; junction bases unmatched: 17. The CDR3 is 18 amino acids. Germline V CDR1 and CDR2: SNHLY, FYNNEI. The CDR3: CASIRSGRAGSAQDTQYF. CDR3 coding DNA: TGTGCCAGCATCCGTAGCGGGAGGGCCGGAAGCGCACAAGATACGCAGTATTTT.

The chain recombines TRBV10-3 with TRBJ1-3; D is possibly TRBD1 (6 bases). The germline CDR1 and CDR2 sequences are ENHRY and SYGVKD. This CDR3 region has 14 residues. V dropped 9 bases and J dropped 0 bases, with 12 bases sitting between them. CDR3 in amino acids: CAMSGQLSGNTIYF. The CDR3 coding sequence is TGTGCCATGTCTGGACAGCTCTCTGGAAACACCATATATTTT.

This rearrangement joins TRBV13 to TRBJ2-1, with D possibly being TRBD1 (6 bases). Trimming left V 5 bases short and J 6 bases short, with 14 bases between. The CDR3 sequence is 14 residues long. From germline, CDR1 is PRHDT and CDR2 FYEKMQ (reference sequence). This chain's CDR3 is CASSPRDRPNEQFF. The CDR3 coding sequence is TGTGCCAGCAGCCCGCGAGACAGGCCCAATGAGCAGTTCTTC.

This chain links TRBV2 with TRBJ1-4; 9 positions agree with TRBD1. The CDR3 covers 15 residues. With V trimmed by 5 bases and J by 8 bases, 9 bases remained unmatched. Germline V CDR1 and CDR2: SNHLY, FYNNEI. CDR3 in amino acids: CASSSTGGVGEKLFF. The CDR3 DNA sequence: TGTGCCAGCAGTTCTACAGGGGGCGTTGGCGAAAAACTGTTTTTT.

CDR3: CTSSQDPSARALAEVNTGELFF. As DNA, the CDR3 is TGCACCAGCAGCCAAGATCCGTCAGCCCGCGCCCTAGCGGAAGTGAACACCGGGGAGCTGTTTTTT. The rearrangement joins TRBV1 to TRBJ2-2; no DNA check was done on the table's D call, TRBD2. TRBV1 corresponds to a pseudogene. This CDR3 is built from 22 residues.

V usage is TRBV6-5 and J usage is TRBJ1-1; no definite D call. The CDR3 totals 11 residues. V lost 7 bases to trimming and J lost 12 bases, with 15 bases between them. Germline loops: CDR1 MNHEY, CDR2 SVGAGI. As DNA, the CDR3 is TGTGCCAGCAAAAGAAATAGGGTAACTTTCTTT. Residues: CASKRNRVTFF.

Remarks on this clone: Different DNA sequences within this sample yield the same CDR3. The genes are TRBV2 and TRBJ2-5, with D possibly matching TRBD2 (5 bases). The germline V and J ends were trimmed by 9 bases and 5 bases, with 10 bases remaining between them. Germline lookup yields CDR1 SNHLY and CDR2 FYNNEI. The CDR3 is 11 amino acids. The CDR3 sequence: CASGGRETQYF. For the CDR3, the DNA is TGTGCCAGTGGAGGTCGGGAGACCCAGTACTTC. The variable domain in full, completed from reference TRBV2 and TRBJ2-5, reads EPEVTQTPSHQVTQMGQEVILRCVPISNHLYFYWYRQILGQKVEFLVSFYNNEISEKSEIFDDQFSVERPDGSNFTLKIRSTKLEDSAMYFCASGGRETQYFGPGTRLLVL.

This sequence joins TRBV6-5 and TRBJ1-1, with D unclear. Germline values: CDR1 MNHEY, CDR2 SVGAGI. The CDR3 covers 13 residues. The germline V and J ends were trimmed by 6 bases and 7 bases, with 15 bases remaining between them. The CDR3 bases are TGTGCCAGCAGGAGACACATTATCGGTGAAGCTTTCTTT. It is translated as CASRRHIIGEAFF.

The chain links TRBV29-1 to TRBJ2-7, with D unclear. The CDR3 length is 12 residues. The germline gives CDR1 SQVTM, CDR2 ANQGSEA. V lost 2 bases to trimming and J lost 2 bases, with 7 bases between them. CDR3 bases: TGCAGCGTTGAAAGTCTGACCTACGAGCAGTACTTC. As protein: CSVESLTYEQYF.

The CDR3 loop reads CASSSPPGPAYNEQFF. CDR3 DNA: TGTGCCAGCAGTTCCCCTCCGGGACCGGCCTACAATGAGCAGTTCTTC. The chain recombines TRBV6-5 with TRBJ2-1; D may match TRBD1 or TRBD2 (5 bases each). Germline V gene lookup returns CDR1 MNHEY and CDR2 SVGAGI. The CDR3 has 16 amino acids. Trimming took 4 bases from V and 2 from J, leaving 15 bases between them.

The chain employs TRBV27 and TRBJ1-2, with TRBD1 matching over 8 bases. The junction had 3 bases not matched to a gene; V was cut back by 6 bases and J by 6 bases. Germline-derived CDR1 and CDR2 are MNHEY and SMNVEV (reference sequence). This CDR3 comprises 12 residues. The CDR3 nucleotides read TGTGCCAGCAGGGACAGGGAAAATGGCTACACCTTC. Amino acid sequence: CASRDRENGYTF.

This chain connects TRBV6-5 to TRBJ1-1; TRBD1 aligns across 11 bases. V was pared by 9 bases and J by 1 base, with 7 bases of the junction left unmatched. This CDR3 contains 15 residues. CDR1 is MNHEY, CDR2 SVGAGI, per germline. The CDR3 region is CASSGQGARNTEAFF. The DNA of the CDR3 is TGTGCCAGTTCCGGACAGGGGGCACGGAACACTGAAGCTTTCTTT.